This T cell receptor (beta chain) was sequenced in a study of blood T cell repertoires in COVID-19. Per germline, CDR1 GTSNPN and CDR2 SVGIG (reference sequence). V dropped 7 bases and J dropped 3; count of bases not matched to a gene: 4. The CDR3 is 13 residues long. Repertoires were generated with immunoSEQ multiplex PCR, while TCRdb's copy carries only in-frame clones and drops some. The table includes fewer than 450,000 clones, around 88% detected once. Sequencing was done on a sample of peripheral blood. V usage is TRBV30 and J usage is TRBJ2-4; the match to TRBD1 covers 9 bases. This clonotype was sampled from a woman aged 50 to 60 with COVID-19, enrolled during active disease. CDR3 residues: CALTGGYKNIQYF. Here the CDR3 DNA reads TGTGCCTTGACAGGGGGGTACAAAAACATTCAGTACTTC.